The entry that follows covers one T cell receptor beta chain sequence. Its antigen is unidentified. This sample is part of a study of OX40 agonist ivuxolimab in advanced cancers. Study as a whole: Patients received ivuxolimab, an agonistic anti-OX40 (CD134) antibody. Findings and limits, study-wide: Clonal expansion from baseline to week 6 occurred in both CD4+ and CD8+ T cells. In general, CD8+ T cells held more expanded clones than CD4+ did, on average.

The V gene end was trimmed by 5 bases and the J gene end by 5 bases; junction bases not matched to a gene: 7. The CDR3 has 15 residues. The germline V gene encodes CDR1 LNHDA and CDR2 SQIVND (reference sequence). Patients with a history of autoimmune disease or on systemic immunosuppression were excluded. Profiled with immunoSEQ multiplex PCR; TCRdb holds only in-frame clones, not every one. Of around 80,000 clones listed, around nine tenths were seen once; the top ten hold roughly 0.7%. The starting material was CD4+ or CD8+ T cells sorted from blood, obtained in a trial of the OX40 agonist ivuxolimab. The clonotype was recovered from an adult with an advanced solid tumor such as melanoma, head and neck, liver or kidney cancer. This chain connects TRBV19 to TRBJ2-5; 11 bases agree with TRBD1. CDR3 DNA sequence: TGTGCCAGTAGTCAGGGGACAGGGGGTCAGGAGACCCAGTACTTC. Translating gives CASSQGTGGQETQYF.